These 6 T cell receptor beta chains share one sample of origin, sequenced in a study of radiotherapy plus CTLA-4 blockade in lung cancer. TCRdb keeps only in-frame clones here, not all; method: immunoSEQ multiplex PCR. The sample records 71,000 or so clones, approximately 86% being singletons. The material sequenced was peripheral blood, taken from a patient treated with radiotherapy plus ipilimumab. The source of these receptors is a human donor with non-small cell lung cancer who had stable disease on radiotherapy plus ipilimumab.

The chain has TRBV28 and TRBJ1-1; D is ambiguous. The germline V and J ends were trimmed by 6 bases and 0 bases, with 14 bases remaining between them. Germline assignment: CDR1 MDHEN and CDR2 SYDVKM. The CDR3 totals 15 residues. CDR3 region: CASSIHPSMNTEAFF. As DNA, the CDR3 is TGTGCCAGCAGCATCCATCCCTCCATGAACACTGAAGCTTTCTTT.

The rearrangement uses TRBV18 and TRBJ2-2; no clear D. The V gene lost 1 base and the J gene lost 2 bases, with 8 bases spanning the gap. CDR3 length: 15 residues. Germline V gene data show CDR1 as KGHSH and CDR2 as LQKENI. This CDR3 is CASSPQGYNTGELFF. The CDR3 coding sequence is TGTGCCAGCTCACCACAGGGCTATAACACCGGGGAGCTGTTTTTT.

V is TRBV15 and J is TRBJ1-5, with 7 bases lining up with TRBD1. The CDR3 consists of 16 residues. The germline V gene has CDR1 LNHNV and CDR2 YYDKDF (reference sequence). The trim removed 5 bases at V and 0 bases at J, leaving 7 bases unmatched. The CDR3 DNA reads TGTGCCACCAGCCTCGGGACAGCTTATAGCAATCAGCCCCAGCATTTT. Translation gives CATSLGTAYSNQPQHF.

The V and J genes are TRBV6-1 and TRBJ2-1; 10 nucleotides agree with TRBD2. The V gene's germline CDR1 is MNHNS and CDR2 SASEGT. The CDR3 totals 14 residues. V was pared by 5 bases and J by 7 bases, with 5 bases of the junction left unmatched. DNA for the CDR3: TGTGCCAGCAGTACTAGCGGGGTTACGAATGAGCAGTTCTTC. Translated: CASSTSGVTNEQFF.

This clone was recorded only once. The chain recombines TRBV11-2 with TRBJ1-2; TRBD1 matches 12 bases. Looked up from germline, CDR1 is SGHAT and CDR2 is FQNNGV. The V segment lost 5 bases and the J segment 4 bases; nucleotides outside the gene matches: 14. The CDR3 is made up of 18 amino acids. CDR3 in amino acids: CASSQRDSGTGGPYGYTF. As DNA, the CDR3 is TGTGCCAGCAGCCAGAGGGATTCCGGGACAGGGGGCCCCTATGGCTACACCTTC.

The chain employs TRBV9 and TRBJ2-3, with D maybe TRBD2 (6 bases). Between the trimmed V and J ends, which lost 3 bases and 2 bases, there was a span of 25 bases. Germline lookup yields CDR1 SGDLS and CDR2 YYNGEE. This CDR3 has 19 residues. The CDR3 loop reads CASSDLGQGTFSLTDTQYF. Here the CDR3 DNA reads TGTGCCAGCAGCGACTTAGGGCAAGGGACTTTTTCCCTCACAGATACGCAGTATTTT.